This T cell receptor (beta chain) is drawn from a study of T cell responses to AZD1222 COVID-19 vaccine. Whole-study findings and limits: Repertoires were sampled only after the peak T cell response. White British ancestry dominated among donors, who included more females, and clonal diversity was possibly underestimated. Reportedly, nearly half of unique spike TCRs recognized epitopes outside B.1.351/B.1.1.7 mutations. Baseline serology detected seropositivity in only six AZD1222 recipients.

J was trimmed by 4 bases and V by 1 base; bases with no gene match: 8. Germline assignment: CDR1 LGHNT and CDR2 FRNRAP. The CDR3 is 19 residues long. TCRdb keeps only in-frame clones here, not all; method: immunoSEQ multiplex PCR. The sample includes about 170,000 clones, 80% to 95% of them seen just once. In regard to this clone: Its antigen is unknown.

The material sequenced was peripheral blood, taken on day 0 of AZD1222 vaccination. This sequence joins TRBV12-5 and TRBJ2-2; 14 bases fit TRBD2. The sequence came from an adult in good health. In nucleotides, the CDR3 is TGTGCTAGTGGTTTGGGACTAGCGGGAGGGCCGATGGGCACCGGGGAGCTGTTTTTT. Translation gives CASGLGLAGGPMGTGELFF.